The 2 T cell receptor beta chains below all came from one sample that was sequenced in a study of beta chain features in type 1 diabetes. cDNA synthesis used the whole RNA isolate, giving expressed TCRB sequences. Using immunoSEQ multiplex PCR, the repertoire was profiled, and TCRdb retains in-frame clones only, with some absent. Of around 430,000 clones in the sample, approximately 31% are singletons; the top ten hold around 0.065%. Sequencing used naive CD4+ T cells from blood. Receptors were obtained from a man aged 18 to 35 in good health.

The genes are TRBV9 and TRBJ2-7, with D unresolved. Trimming removed 0 bases at V and 3 bases at J, with 10 bases between. This CDR3 region has 14 residues. Germline V gives CDR1 SGDLS, CDR2 YYNGEE. The CDR3 DNA follows: TGTGCCAGCAGCGTAGGAGCCATCGACTACGAGCAGTACTTC. Translated: CASSVGAIDYEQYF. The full variable domain, its missing parts supplied by reference TRBV9 and TRBJ2-7, is DSGVTQTPKHLITATGQRVTLRCSPRSGDLSVYWYQQSLDQGLQFLIQYYNGEERAKGNILERFSAQQFPDLHSELNLSSLELGDSALYFCASSVGAIDYEQYFGPGTRLTVT.

The chain employs TRBV4-3 and TRBJ2-5; D gene uncertain. This CDR3 has 13 residues. In germline, CDR1 is LGHNA, CDR2 YSLEER. Trimming took off 1 base at V and 4 bases at J, with 7 bases between the two ends. This CDR3 is CASSQGQGETQYF. The CDR3 DNA reads TGCGCCAGCAGCCAAGGACAAGGAGAGACCCAGTACTTC.